Listed below are T cell receptor beta chains from one sample, sequenced in a study of blood T cell repertoires in COVID-19. The repertoire was sequenced with immunoSEQ multiplex PCR; TCRdb's copy has only in-frame clones and lacks some. The repertoire holds about 180,000 clones, about 81% seen once, with approximately 12% in the top ten. Specimen: peripheral blood. These receptors were obtained from a woman over 75 with COVID-19, enrolled during active disease. Both conserved end residues are part of each CDR3. Fields, in order: CDR3 protein, CDR3 DNA, clone size, V gene, J gene, D gene. The D gene is left open where the match is weak. Clone size, where shown, is once, few, many, or a class for clones that have expanded.

cdr3_aa: CASSSRAGAGYEQFF
cdr3_nt: TGCGCCAGCAGCTCCAGAGCGGGAGCGGGCTATGAGCAGTTCTTC
clone_size: .
v_call: TRBV5-1
j_call: TRBJ2-1
d_call: TRBD2

cdr3_aa: CATSDTTGTSGTTSYNEQFF
cdr3_nt: TGTGCCACCAGTGATACCACCGGGACTAGCGGGACTACTTCCTACAATGAGCAGTTCTTC
clone_size: once
v_call: TRBV24-1
j_call: TRBJ2-1
d_call: TRBD2

cdr3_aa: CASSLASFPYEQYF
cdr3_nt: TGTGCCAGCAGCTTAGCTAGCTTTCCCTACGAGCAGTACTTC
clone_size: .
v_call: TRBV11-3
j_call: TRBJ2-7
d_call: .

cdr3_aa: CASSSLDEQFF
cdr3_nt: TGTGCCAGCTCGTCCCTAGATGAGCAGTTCTTC
clone_size: .
v_call: TRBV18
j_call: TRBJ2-1
d_call: .

cdr3_aa: CASRTSGVRFTDTQYF
cdr3_nt: TGTGCCAGCAGGACCTCAGGTGTTCGCTTCACAGATACGCAGTATTTT
clone_size: .
v_call: TRBV2
j_call: TRBJ2-3
d_call: .

cdr3_aa: CASSVFPSFNEQFF
cdr3_nt: TGTGCCAGCAGCGTATTTCCTTCCTTCAATGAGCAGTTCTTC
clone_size: once
v_call: TRBV9
j_call: TRBJ2-1
d_call: .

cdr3_aa: CASSVGDSAETQYF
cdr3_nt: TGTGCCAGCAGCGTTGGGGACAGTGCCGAGACCCAGTACTTC
clone_size: .
v_call: TRBV5-6
j_call: TRBJ2-5
d_call: TRBD1

cdr3_aa: CASSSTTSFREQFF
cdr3_nt: TGTGCCAGCAGCTCTACGACTAGCTTTCGGGAGCAGTTCTTC
clone_size: few
v_call: TRBV27
j_call: TRBJ2-1
d_call: TRBD2

cdr3_aa: CASSLDLQGPYGYTF
cdr3_nt: TGCGCCAGCAGCTTGGATCTACAGGGGCCCTATGGCTACACCTTC
clone_size: few
v_call: TRBV5-1
j_call: TRBJ1-2
d_call: TRBD1

cdr3_aa: CASGGVRGSNEQFF
cdr3_nt: TGTGCCAGCGGAGGGGTGAGAGGGAGCAATGAGCAGTTCTTC
clone_size: .
v_call: TRBV2
j_call: TRBJ2-1
d_call: .

cdr3_aa: CASSPRAGGPYEQYF
cdr3_nt: TGTGCCAGCAGCCCCCGGGCAGGGGGCCCCTACGAGCAGTACTTC
clone_size: .
v_call: TRBV3-1/TRBV3-2
j_call: TRBJ2-7
d_call: TRBD1

cdr3_aa: CASAGTSGSSSYEQYF
cdr3_nt: TGTGCCAGCGCGGGGACTAGCGGGAGTAGTTCCTACGAGCAGTACTTC
clone_size: .
v_call: TRBV28
j_call: TRBJ2-7
d_call: TRBD2

cdr3_aa: CASSLFSSYEQYF
cdr3_nt: TGCGCCAGCAGCTTGTTTAGTTCCTACGAGCAGTACTTC
clone_size: once
v_call: TRBV5-1
j_call: TRBJ2-7
d_call: .

cdr3_aa: CASKPLAGPDTQYF
cdr3_nt: TGTGCCAGTAAACCACTAGCGGGCCCCGATACGCAGTATTTT
clone_size: .
v_call: TRBV19
j_call: TRBJ2-3
d_call: TRBD2

cdr3_aa: CATRDRAGGPYEQYF
cdr3_nt: TGTGCCACCAGAGACCGAGCGGGAGGGCCCTACGAGCAGTACTTC
clone_size: .
v_call: TRBV15
j_call: TRBJ2-7
d_call: TRBD2

cdr3_aa: CASSPLKRPQGGYTF
cdr3_nt: TGTGCCAGCTCACCACTAAAAAGGCCCCAGGGGGGCTACACCTTC
clone_size: .
v_call: TRBV18
j_call: TRBJ1-2
d_call: .

cdr3_aa: CASRVSAGNTIYF
cdr3_nt: TGTGCCAGCAGGGTCTCGGCTGGAAACACCATATATTTT
clone_size: .
v_call: TRBV28
j_call: TRBJ1-3
d_call: .

cdr3_aa: CASSERGRGGTEAFF
cdr3_nt: TGTGCCAGCAGTGAAAGGGGGCGGGGTGGCACTGAAGCTTTCTTT
clone_size: .
v_call: TRBV25-1
j_call: TRBJ1-1
d_call: TRBD1

cdr3_aa: CAIGNRGNQPQHF
cdr3_nt: TGTGCCATCGGTAACAGGGGGAATCAGCCCCAGCATTTT
clone_size: .
v_call: TRBV10-3
j_call: TRBJ1-5
d_call: TRBD1

cdr3_aa: CASSLWTGEDTQYF
cdr3_nt: TGTGCTAGCAGCTTATGGACAGGAGAGGATACGCAGTATTTT
clone_size: .
v_call: TRBV7-7
j_call: TRBJ2-3
d_call: TRBD1

cdr3_aa: CASSGDFARYNEQFF
cdr3_nt: TGCGCCAGCAGCGGGGACTTCGCGAGATACAATGAGCAGTTCTTC
clone_size: .
v_call: TRBV5-1
j_call: TRBJ2-1
d_call: .

cdr3_aa: CASSTLTEGEHTDTQYF
cdr3_nt: TGTGCCAGTAGTACTCTTACTGAGGGGGAACACACAGATACGCAGTATTTT
clone_size: .
v_call: TRBV19
j_call: TRBJ2-3
d_call: .

cdr3_aa: CASSLVASGGPRETQYF
cdr3_nt: TGTGCCAGCAGCTTAGTGGCTAGCGGAGGGCCCCGGGAGACCCAGTACTTC
clone_size: once
v_call: TRBV7-8
j_call: TRBJ2-5
d_call: TRBD2

cdr3_aa: CASSLTSGAYNEQFF
cdr3_nt: TGTGCCAGCAGTCTTACTAGCGGGGCCTACAATGAGCAGTTCTTC
clone_size: .
v_call: TRBV6-5
j_call: TRBJ2-1
d_call: TRBD2

cdr3_aa: CASSQLAGYYNEQFF
cdr3_nt: TGTGCCAGCAGCCAACTAGCGGGGTACTACAATGAGCAGTTCTTC
clone_size: .
v_call: TRBV14
j_call: TRBJ2-1
d_call: TRBD2

cdr3_aa: CASSQDPHFADTQYF
cdr3_nt: TGCGCCAGCAGCCAAGACCCCCACTTCGCAGATACGCAGTATTTT
clone_size: few
v_call: TRBV4-1
j_call: TRBJ2-3
d_call: .

cdr3_aa: CASSFVVVSGYTF
cdr3_nt: TGTGCCAGCAGTTTTGTCGTTGTATCGGGCTACACCTTC
clone_size: .
v_call: TRBV28
j_call: TRBJ1-2
d_call: .

cdr3_aa: CASSRGQFTGELFF
cdr3_nt: TGTGCCAGCTCTAGAGGACAGTTCACCGGGGAGCTGTTTTTT
clone_size: few
v_call: TRBV2
j_call: TRBJ2-2
d_call: .

cdr3_aa: CAITPGVNEKLFF
cdr3_nt: TGTGCCATCACCCCGGGTGTTAATGAAAAACTGTTTTTT
clone_size: .
v_call: TRBV10-3
j_call: TRBJ1-4
d_call: .

cdr3_aa: CGGGVGYEQFF
cdr3_nt: TGTGGCGGGGGCGTAGGGTATGAGCAGTTCTTC
clone_size: .
v_call: TRBV2
j_call: TRBJ2-1
d_call: .

cdr3_aa: CATSDTQGFYGYTF
cdr3_nt: TGTGCCACCAGTGATACCCAGGGATTCTATGGCTACACCTTC
clone_size: .
v_call: TRBV24-1
j_call: TRBJ1-2
d_call: .

cdr3_aa: CADSLDGSSYNEQFF
cdr3_nt: TGTGCTGACTCACTTGATGGGAGCTCCTACAATGAGCAGTTCTTC
clone_size: once
v_call: TRBV11-3
j_call: TRBJ2-1
d_call: .

cdr3_aa: CASSPGDRQHEQYF
cdr3_nt: TGTGCCAGCAGTCCTGGGGACAGGCAGCACGAGCAGTACTTC
clone_size: .
v_call: TRBV28
j_call: TRBJ2-7
d_call: TRBD1

cdr3_aa: CASSEADTALNTEAFF
cdr3_nt: TGTGCCAGCAGTGAAGCGGACACTGCCCTTAACACTGAAGCTTTCTTT
clone_size: .
v_call: TRBV2
j_call: TRBJ1-1
d_call: .

cdr3_aa: CASRKTAGRGGNQPQHF
cdr3_nt: TGTGCCAGCAGAAAAACCGCAGGGAGGGGTGGAAATCAGCCCCAGCATTTT
clone_size: .
v_call: TRBV4-2
j_call: TRBJ1-5
d_call: .

cdr3_aa: CASSLGPNSGNTIYF
cdr3_nt: TGTGCCAGCAGCTTGGGCCCGAACTCTGGAAACACCATATATTTT
clone_size: .
v_call: TRBV11-3
j_call: TRBJ1-3
d_call: .

cdr3_aa: CASSPQQRNTGELFF
cdr3_nt: TGTGCCAGCTCACCACAACAGAGGAACACCGGGGAGCTGTTTTTT
clone_size: .
v_call: TRBV18
j_call: TRBJ2-2
d_call: .

cdr3_aa: CASSMRQGADTQYF
cdr3_nt: TGTGCCAGTAGTATGCGACAGGGTGCAGATACGCAGTATTTT
clone_size: once
v_call: TRBV19
j_call: TRBJ2-3
d_call: TRBD1

cdr3_aa: CASSRGPEEGYTF
cdr3_nt: TGTGCCAGCAGTAGGGGTCCGGAAGAGGGCTACACCTTC
clone_size: .
v_call: TRBV2
j_call: TRBJ1-2
d_call: .

cdr3_aa: CASSSFSGNTIYF
cdr3_nt: TGTGCCAGCAGCTCATTCTCTGGAAACACCATATATTTT
clone_size: .
v_call: TRBV7-2
j_call: TRBJ1-3
d_call: .

cdr3_aa: CASSYTGTGSFGYTF
cdr3_nt: TGTGCCAGCAGTTACACCGGGACAGGGAGTTTTGGCTACACCTTC
clone_size: .
v_call: TRBV6-5
j_call: TRBJ1-2
d_call: TRBD1

cdr3_aa: CASSPRQGYIYGYTF
cdr3_nt: TGTGCCAGCTCACCCAGACAGGGTTATATCTATGGCTACACCTTC
clone_size: .
v_call: TRBV18
j_call: TRBJ1-2
d_call: TRBD1